This TCR beta chain appears in the sequencing data of a study of cytomegalovirus exposure and HLA in healthy donors. Concerning this clone itself: This specimen includes other DNA sequences encoding the same CDR3.

Profiled with immunoSEQ multiplex PCR; TCRdb holds only in-frame clones, not every one. The table shows 180,000 or so clones, with around nine tenths occurring only once. Trimming took off 6 bases at V and 5 bases at J, with 5 bases between the two ends. The germline V gene encodes CDR1 DFQATT and CDR2 SNEGSKA (reference sequence). The CDR3 sequence is 10 residues long. Source material: PBMCs. The chain has TRBV20-1 and TRBJ2-1; D unclear. The TCR was taken from a man aged 30 to 45 in good health and CMV-seropositive. The CDR3 coding sequence is TGCAGTGCCACAAACAATGAGCAGTTCTTC. Its protein is CSATNNEQFF.